The rows below give T cell receptor beta chains drawn from one sample of a study of blood T cell repertoires in COVID-19. Only in-frame clones appear in the TCRdb table, and some are missing; sequencing was by immunoSEQ multiplex PCR. The table shows 150,000 to 250,000 clones, with 75% to 85% occurring only once. The sample consisted of peripheral blood. The receptors were sampled from a woman in her forties with COVID-19, enrolled during active disease. Each CDR3 is given with its conserved first and last residue. A D gene is named only where the DNA matches it firmly. Some rows mark clone size as missing; the rest say once, few, many or name a class of expanded clone.

J | size | D | V | DNA | CDR3
TRBJ1-2 | . | . | TRBV6-6 | TGTGCCAGCAGTTACGGGGGGTCCTATGGCTACACCTTC | CASSYGGSYGYTF
TRBJ1-2 | . | . | TRBV6-5 | TGTGCCAGCAGTTACTCGGGGCAGGGATTGTATGGCTACACCTTC | CASSYSGQGLYGYTF
TRBJ1-5 | once | . | TRBV5-1 | TGCGCCAGCAGCCTAGGAACGGGTCAGCCCCAGCATTTT | CASSLGTGQPQHF
TRBJ1-1 | few | TRBD1 | TRBV5-1 | TGCGCCATCAGGACAGGGGAGAACACTGAAGCTTTCTTT | CAIRTGENTEAFF
TRBJ2-5 | . | . | TRBV2 | TGTGCCAGCAGTAACGCTGGGGGGGAGACCCAGTACTTC | CASSNAGGETQYF
TRBJ2-7 | . | TRBD2 | TRBV10-3 | TGTGCCATCAGCCTGGGACTAGCGGACAACTACGAGCAGTACTTC | CAISLGLADNYEQYF
TRBJ1-6 | . | . | TRBV5-1 | TGCGCCAGCAGCTTAGCCGGGGAGGGTAATTCACCCCTCCACTTT | CASSLAGEGNSPLHF
TRBJ1-1 | . | . | TRBV11-2 | TGTGCCAGCAGCCCCGGGTTAGCCGGGGGTGAAGCTTTCTTT | CASSPGLAGGEAFF
TRBJ1-6 | few | TRBD1 | TRBV28 | TGTGCCAGCAGAAACAGGGGCCGAACTTCACCCCTCCACTTT | CASRNRGRTSPLHF
TRBJ1-4 | . | TRBD1 | TRBV30 | TGTGCCTGGAGTGGGGGTGCAGGGGGCGTAAAAGCAACTAATGAAAAACTGTTTTTT | CAWSGGAGGVKATNEKLFF
TRBJ2-5 | . | TRBD2 | TRBV5-1 | TGCGCCAGCAGCTCCCTAGCGGTCAAAGGGGCGGAGACCCAGTACTTC | CASSSLAVKGAETQYF
TRBJ1-5 | . | . | TRBV6-5 | TGTGCCACCACGGACACCAATAGCAATCAGCCCCAGCATTTT | CATTDTNSNQPQHF
TRBJ1-1 | . | TRBD1 | TRBV6-5 | TGTGCCAGCAGTTACTGGGGACAGGGGAACACTGAAGCTTTCTTT | CASSYWGQGNTEAFF
TRBJ1-1 | . | TRBD1 | TRBV11-2 | TGTGCCAGCAGCTCCGGACAGGGGGCGTCTGAAGCTTTCTTT | CASSSGQGASEAFF
TRBJ2-5 | . | TRBD1 | TRBV24-1 | TGTGCCACCAGCCCAGGGGGCGCCGATGGAGAGACCCAGTACTTC | CATSPGGADGETQYF
TRBJ1-1 | . | . | TRBV5-5 | TGTGCCAGCAGCTTGCAGGTTGGACTACCTGGGGACACTGAAGCTTTCTTT | CASSLQVGLPGDTEAFF
TRBJ2-7 | . | . | TRBV6-4 | TGTGCCAGCAGTGAGCGAACAGGCGTAGGGGAGCAGTACTTC | CASSERTGVGEQYF
TRBJ1-2 | . | . | TRBV5-4 | TGTGCCAGCAGCGAGGGAGGGTTAAATGGCTACACCTTC | CASSEGGLNGYTF
TRBJ2-1 | . | . | TRBV6-6 | TGTGCCAGCAGTTACTCGCTCGACTATAACAATGAGCAGTTCTTC | CASSYSLDYNNEQFF
TRBJ1-2 | . | . | TRBV5-5 | TGTGCCAGCAGCTTGCAGGGGAACTATGGCTACACCTTC | CASSLQGNYGYTF
TRBJ1-1 | . | . | TRBV14 | TGTGCCAGCAGCCAGGCGGGGGGCGCGGAGGCTTTCTTT | CASSQAGGAEAFF
TRBJ1-5 | . | TRBD1 | TRBV6-1 | TGTGCCAGCAGTGAATTCGGGGCAGGGGGGAGCCAGCCCCAGCATTTT | CASSEFGAGGSQPQHF
TRBJ2-1 | . | . | TRBV4-2 | TGTGCCAGCAGCCAATCCCCCATGGAGGGGTACAATGAGCAGTTCTTC | CASSQSPMEGYNEQFF
TRBJ1-1 | many | . | TRBV12-3/TRBV12-4 | TGTGCCAGCAGTTTCGTGAACACTGAAGCTTTCTTT | CASSFVNTEAFF
TRBJ2-7 | . | TRBD2 | TRBV19 | TGTGCCAGTAGTATGGGAGGGTTCTCCTACGAGCAGTACTTC | CASSMGGFSYEQYF
TRBJ1-1 | . | TRBD1 | TRBV5-1 | TGCGCCAGCAGAACCCCGGGACAGGGGAGAACTGAAGCTTTCTTT | CASRTPGQGRTEAFF
TRBJ2-7 | . | . | TRBV6-5 | TGTGCCAGCAGTTACGCCGCAGGAGGTTCCTACGAGCAGTACTTC | CASSYAAGGSYEQYF
TRBJ2-2 | many | . | TRBV7-3 | TGTGCCAGCAGCCCTGCAGGGGCTTCGATCAGGGAGCTGTTTTTT | CASSPAGASIRELFF
TRBJ1-4 | . | TRBD1 | TRBV4-2 | TGTGCCAGCAGCCAAGAGCCCCGACAGGGAGTAAGGCTTAATGAAAAACTGTTTTTT | CASSQEPRQGVRLNEKLFF
TRBJ1-1 | . | TRBD1 | TRBV6-5 | TGTTCTGTCGGGCAGGGGGCTGAAGCTTTCTTT | CSVGQGAEAFF
TRBJ1-5 | . | TRBD1 | TRBV12-5 | TGTGCTAGTGGTTTGGTACAGGGGATTTATCAGCCCCAGCATTTT | CASGLVQGIYQPQHF
TRBJ1-1 | . | . | TRBV27 | TGTGCCAGCAGTTTCCAAGGGAGACAAACTGAAGCTTTCTTT | CASSFQGRQTEAFF
TRBJ1-1 | . | . | TRBV30 | TGTGCCTGGAGCAGGGCGAACACTGAAGCTTTCTTT | CAWSRANTEAFF
TRBJ2-7 | . | . | TRBV5-1 | TGCGCCAGCAGATCGGAGGAGGGGTCCTACGAGCAGTACTTC | CASRSEEGSYEQYF
TRBJ1-2 | . | . | TRBV3-1/TRBV3-2 | TGTGCCAGCAGCTGGACACTCAACTCCGATGGCTACACCTTC | CASSWTLNSDGYTF
TRBJ2-7 | . | TRBD1 | TRBV6-4 | TGTGCCAGCAGCTACAGGGGGCCCGAGCAGTACTTC | CASSYRGPEQYF
TRBJ1-1 | . | TRBD1 | TRBV6-4 | TGTGCCAGCAGCCTCACAGGGGACACTGAAGCTTTCTTT | CASSLTGDTEAFF
TRBJ2-5 | . | TRBD2 | TRBV19 | TGTGCCAGTAGTATGGCTAGCGGGGAGCAAGAGACCCAGTACTTC | CASSMASGEQETQYF
TRBJ2-2 | . | . | TRBV7-9 | TGTGCCAGCAGCTTAACACAGCTTAACACCGGGGAGCTGTTTTTT | CASSLTQLNTGELFF
TRBJ1-4 | . | TRBD1 | TRBV4-1 | TGCGCCAGCAGCCAACTTACAGGGGACTTTGAAAAACTGTTTTTT | CASSQLTGDFEKLFF
TRBJ2-1 | . | TRBD2 | TRBV10-3 | TGTGCCATCAGTTCTAGCGGGAGGACCAGGGAGCAGTTCTTC | CAISSSGRTREQFF
TRBJ1-2 | . | . | TRBV30 | TGTGCCTGGAGTCCCGGACAATCAAGCTACACCTTC | CAWSPGQSSYTF
TRBJ1-5 | once | TRBD1 | TRBV5-6 | TGTGCCAGCAGCTTGAGGACAGGGGGCGATCAGCCCCAGCATTTT | CASSLRTGGDQPQHF
TRBJ1-5 | . | . | TRBV11-2 | TGTGCCAGCAGCTTAGGGGTGGAGCGGCCCCAGCATTTT | CASSLGVERPQHF
TRBJ2-5 | few | TRBD1 | TRBV3-1/TRBV3-2 | TGTGCCAGCAGCCGGAGACAGGGGGCGCAAGAGACCCAGTACTTC | CASSRRQGAQETQYF
TRBJ1-2 | . | . | TRBV25-1 | TGTGCCAGCAGACCCCGAAACAGGGCTAACTATGGCTACACCTTC | CASRPRNRANYGYTF
TRBJ2-5 | . | . | TRBV7-2 | TGTGCCAGCAGCTTAGGAGTTCGGAGAGGTCAAGAGACCCAGTACTTC | CASSLGVRRGQETQYF
TRBJ2-4 | . | . | TRBV3-1/TRBV3-2 | TGTGCCAGCAGCCAAGACCCCGGTGGAAACATTCAGTACTTC | CASSQDPGGNIQYF
TRBJ1-3 | . | TRBD1 | TRBV4-1 | TGCGCCAGCAGCCAAGACAAGGGACAGGGGACCATCTCTGGAAACACCATATATTTT | CASSQDKGQGTISGNTIYF
TRBJ2-1 | . | TRBD2 | TRBV19 | TGTGCCAGTCTTAGCGGGATCGAGCAGTTCTTC | CASLSGIEQFF
TRBJ1-2 | . | TRBD1 | TRBV3-1/TRBV3-2 | TGTGCCACGGGACAGTATTATGGCTACACCTTC | CATGQYYGYTF
TRBJ2-2 | many | . | TRBV5-1 | TGCGCCAGCAGCTTGGGAACGCAGGGATACACCGGGGAGCTGTTTTTT | CASSLGTQGYTGELFF
TRBJ1-6 | few | TRBD1 | TRBV30 | TGTGCCTGGAGTGGGGGGACAGTACATTCACCCCTCCACTTT | CAWSGGTVHSPLHF
TRBJ2-2 | once | . | TRBV9 | TGTGCCAGCAGCGTAGGACTAGTTTCAACCGGGGAGCTGTTTTTT | CASSVGLVSTGELFF
TRBJ1-1 | . | . | TRBV5-1 | TGCGCCAGCAGCGCCAGGACAGTGAACACTGAAGCTTTCTTT | CASSARTVNTEAFF
TRBJ1-1 | . | . | TRBV11-2 | TGTGCCAGCAGGGGAGTCAGAATGAACACTGAAGCTTTCTTT | CASRGVRMNTEAFF
TRBJ2-7 | . | TRBD2 | TRBV6-5 | TGTGCCAGCACCTTAGCAGCGGGGCCCTACGAGCAGTACTTC | CASTLAAGPYEQYF
TRBJ1-6 | . | . | TRBV30 | TGTGCCTGGAGTATCGGCAGGGTCAATTCACCCCTCCACTTT | CAWSIGRVNSPLHF
TRBJ2-2 | . | . | TRBV7-3 | TGTGCCAGCAGCTTAGGCAGGAACACCGGGGAGCTGTTTTTT | CASSLGRNTGELFF
TRBJ1-4 | . | . | TRBV10-3 | TGTGCCATCAGTGACACTTCCTCACAGACAGCAACTAATGAAAAACTGTTTTTT | CAISDTSSQTATNEKLFF